The 19 T cell receptor beta chains in this list originate from one sample, sequenced in a study of T cell repertoires in cytomegalovirus infection. One entry per CDR3 protein results from TCRdb running MiXCR on the reads. The sample lists 200,000 to 300,000 distinct CDR3 sequences, around 9% seen once, with approximately 15% in the top ten. Sequenced input: PBMCs. The source of these receptors is a human donor in good health (CMV status not recorded). Some clones in this sample may be carry-over from other donors' samples.

At least ten counts were recorded for this clonotype. The J gene is TRBJ2-2, the V gene TRBV6-2 or TRBV6-3; 7 positions agree with TRBD2. Germline V gene lookup returns CDR1 MNHEY and CDR2 SVGEGT. Germline trimming cut 7 bases from V and 3 bases from J; bases unmatched to any gene: 11. This CDR3 region has 16 residues. The CDR3 protein is CASTQAGKRDTGELFF. The CDR3 DNA reads as TGTGCCAGCACCCAAGCGGGGAAAAGAGACACCGGGGAGCTGTTTTTT.

This clonotype was seen repeatedly, ten times or more. The DNA of the CDR3 is TGTGCCAGTAGTACGGGACTCAAGGGCACCGGGGAGCTGTTTTTT. It encodes CASSTGLKGTGELFF. V usage is TRBV19 and J usage is TRBJ2-2, with TRBD2 as a possible D gene (6 bases). The V end lost 4 bases, the J end lost 4 bases, and 13 bases lay between the germline ends. Germline V gene data show CDR1 as LNHDA and CDR2 as SQIVND (reference sequence). The length of the CDR3 is 15 residues.

This clonotype was seen many times. The V call is TRBV7-2, the J call TRBJ2-7; D is ambiguous. The CDR3 length is 13 residues. From germline, CDR1 is SGHTA and CDR2 FQGNSA. Trimming removed 1 base at V and 7 bases at J, with 11 bases between. The CDR3, as DNA: TGTGCCAGCAGCTTAGGGCAGGCTTCTGAGCAGTACTTC. It translates to CASSLGQASEQYF.

This clonotype was seen at least ten times. V usage is TRBV4-3 and J usage is TRBJ2-1; perhaps TRBD2 as D (6 bases). The germline V gene encodes CDR1 LGHNA and CDR2 YSLEER. V lost 1 base and J 6 bases, leaving 13 bases between the germline ends. The CDR3 is 15 residues long. CDR3 protein: CASSQGLAALNEQFF. The CDR3 nucleotides are TGCGCCAGCAGCCAAGGGTTAGCGGCCCTCAATGAGCAGTTCTTC.

In its sample, this clonotype was seen many times. The J gene is TRBJ2-5, the V gene TRBV11-2, with 12 bases lining up with TRBD2. The length of the CDR3 is 15 residues. Germline CDR1 and CDR2: SGHAT and FQNNGV. The ends lost 4 bases at V and 4 bases at J; junction bases unmatched: 4. CDR3 amino acids: CASSYRTSGAETQYF. The CDR3 coding sequence is TGTGCCAGCAGCTATCGGACTAGCGGGGCAGAGACCCAGTACTTC.

This clonotype was counted many times. V and J are TRBV7-2 and TRBJ1-1; D is undetermined. Trimming took 3 bases from V and 1 from J, leaving 9 bases between them. The CDR3 sequence is 14 residues long. From germline, CDR1 is SGHTA and CDR2 FQGNSA. CDR3 region: CASSLAPPNTEAFF. As DNA, the CDR3 is TGTGCCAGCAGCTTGGCGCCGCCGAACACTGAAGCTTTCTTT.

Many counts were recorded for this clonotype. The chain links TRBV7-2 to TRBJ2-7; 12 positions match TRBD1. The CDR3 sequence is 17 residues long. CDR1 is SGHTA and CDR2 is FQGNSA in the germline V gene. J lost 7 bases, V lost 5 bases, and 15 bases had no gene match. In nucleotides, the CDR3 is TGTGCCAGCAGCGGTCCTCGGGACAGGGGGCGTCGGTGGGAGCAGTACTTC. Translated: CASSGPRDRGRRWEQYF.

This clonotype has a count of ten or more. This chain uses TRBV7-2 with TRBJ1-1; 7 bases fit TRBD1. CDR1 and CDR2 (germline): SGHTA, FQGNSA. The CDR3 runs to 16 residues. V lost 5 bases and J lost 10; bases outside the gene matches: 19. The CDR3 here is CASSMILTGNPVGAFF. The CDR3 nucleotides are TGTGCCAGCAGCATGATACTGACAGGGAATCCTGTGGGAGCTTTCTTT.

This clonotype was recorded only once. This chain uses TRBV7-9 with TRBJ2-7, with TRBD1 identical over 8 bases. The CDR3 runs to 15 residues. J was trimmed by 7 bases and V by 4 bases; bases with no gene match: 12. Looked up from germline, CDR1 is SEHNR and CDR2 is FQNEAQ (reference sequence). As DNA, the CDR3 is TGTGCCAGCAGCTCCGACAGGGGAAGGGTCGAAGAGCAGTACTTC. Encoded protein: CASSSDRGRVEEQYF.

This clonotype was observed many times. CDR3: CASTPRDIGSVGNTEAFF. In DNA form, the CDR3 reads TGTGCCAGCACCCCGAGGGACATAGGGAGTGTTGGGAACACTGAAGCTTTCTTT. The rearrangement uses TRBV7-2 and TRBJ1-1; D is possibly TRBD1 (6 bases). With 7 bases removed from V and 1 base from J, the gap between germline ends came to 25 bases. Germline CDR1 and CDR2: SGHTA and FQGNSA. The CDR3 runs to 18 residues.

This clonotype was observed many times. The chain is built from TRBV20-1 and TRBJ1-2; 7 bases are a match to TRBD1. Per germline, CDR1 DFQATT and CDR2 SNEGSKA (reference sequence). The CDR3 length is 15 residues. After removal of 6 bases from V and 7 bases from J, the junction contained 17 bases not matched to a gene. For the CDR3, the DNA is TGCAGTGCCCTCGCTGGGGCAGGGGGTTTTGGTGGCTACACCTTC. Translated: CSALAGAGGFGGYTF.

This clonotype has at least ten counts. The chain uses TRBV7-2 and TRBJ2-1, with TRBD2 as a possible D gene (6 bases). The V gene lost 2 bases and the J gene lost 8 bases, with 22 bases spanning the gap. Germline CDR1 and CDR2: SGHTA and FQGNSA. The CDR3 runs 17 residues. The CDR3 here is CASSLTVAERASDEQFF. Here the CDR3 DNA reads TGTGCCAGCAGCTTAACGGTAGCGGAAAGGGCTTCCGATGAGCAGTTCTTC.

This clonotype was counted many times. V usage is TRBV12-3 or TRBV12-4 and J usage is TRBJ2-7; D is possibly TRBD1 (6 bases). The germline V and J ends were trimmed by 2 bases and 3 bases, with 11 bases remaining between them. This CDR3 has 14 residues. Here the CDR3 DNA reads TGTGCCAGCAGTTTACCGGGACATCTCTACGAGCAGTACTTC. This translates into CASSLPGHLYEQYF.

This clonotype was counted many times. This chain joins TRBV7-2 and TRBJ2-7, with D possibly TRBD1 on 5 matching bases. Germline V gene lookup returns CDR1 SGHTA and CDR2 FQGNSA. The CDR3 has 15 residues. V dropped 3 bases and J dropped 2 bases, with 14 bases sitting between them. The CDR3 loop reads CASSFPGRAPYEQYF. CDR3 nucleotide sequence: TGTGCCAGCAGCTTCCCCGGCAGGGCCCCCTACGAGCAGTACTTC.

The table lists this clonotype with many counts. The chain uses TRBV7-8 and TRBJ2-1; 13 bases match TRBD2. With 4 bases clipped from V and 5 bases from J, the junction kept 2 bases outside the gene matches. Germline CDR1 and CDR2: SGHVS and FQNEAQ. This CDR3 region has 15 residues. CDR3 loop: CASSSGLAGNNEQFF. The CDR3 DNA is TGTGCCAGCAGCTCGGGACTAGCGGGAAACAATGAGCAGTTCTTC.

The gene calls are TRBV6-8 and TRBJ2-3, with a tentative D call TRBD1 (5 bases). The CDR3 loop spans 15 amino acids. Trimming left V 6 bases short and J 0 bases short, with 13 bases between. From germline, CDR1 is MNHGY and CDR2 SAAAGT. CDR3 nucleotide sequence: TGTGCCAGCAGCCCGAGACAGACTAGCACAGATACGCAGTATTTT. It yields the protein CASSPRQTSTDTQYF.

The rearrangement links TRBV28 to TRBJ1-2; the match to TRBD1 covers 10 bases. This CDR3 spans 16 amino acids. After removal of 4 bases from V and 2 bases from J, the junction contained 7 bases not matched to a gene. The germline CDR1 and CDR2 sequences are MDHEN and SYDVKM. The CDR3 protein is CASSSPPGQGNYGYTF. DNA of the CDR3: TGTGCCAGCAGTTCCCCTCCGGGACAGGGGAACTATGGCTACACCTTC.

At least ten counts were recorded for this clonotype. This rearrangement joins TRBV7-2 to TRBJ1-1; no clear D gene. This CDR3 is built from 14 residues. The germline V gene has CDR1 SGHTA and CDR2 FQGNSA. V was shortened by 6 bases and J by 0 bases, with 11 bases between the two germline ends. CDR3 DNA sequence: TGTGCCAGCAGGAAGCAAGGGTTGAACACTGAAGCTTTCTTT. Translated, it gives CASRKQGLNTEAFF.

This clonotype has ten or more counts. This chain uses TRBV7-2 with TRBJ1-4; a possible D gene is TRBD1 (5 bases). Germline CDR1 reads SGHTA; CDR2 reads FQGNSA. Trimming left V 1 base short and J 4 bases short, with 10 bases between. The length of the CDR3 is 15 residues. Here the CDR3 reads CASSLEAGLNEKLFF. In nucleotides, the CDR3 is TGTGCCAGCAGCTTAGAGGCAGGGCTTAATGAAAAACTGTTTTTT.